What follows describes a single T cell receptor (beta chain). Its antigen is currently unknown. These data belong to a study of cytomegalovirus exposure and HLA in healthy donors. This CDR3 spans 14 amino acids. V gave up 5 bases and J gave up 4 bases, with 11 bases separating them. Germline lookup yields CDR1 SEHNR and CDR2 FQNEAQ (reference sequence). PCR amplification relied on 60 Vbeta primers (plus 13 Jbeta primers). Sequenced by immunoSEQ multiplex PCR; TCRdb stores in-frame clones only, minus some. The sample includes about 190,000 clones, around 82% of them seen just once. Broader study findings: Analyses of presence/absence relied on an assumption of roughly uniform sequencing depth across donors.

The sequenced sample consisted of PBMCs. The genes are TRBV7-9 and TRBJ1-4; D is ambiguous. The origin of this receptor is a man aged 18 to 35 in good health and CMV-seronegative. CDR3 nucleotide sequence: TGTGCCAGCAGCCTAGGGAGGGTTAATGAAAAACTGTTTTTT. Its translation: CASSLGRVNEKLFF.